This T cell receptor beta chain originates from a study of cytomegalovirus exposure and HLA in healthy donors. Notes on the study in general: A few chains tied to CMV proved CMV antigen-specific in vitro. Cytomegalovirus-associated TCR beta chains were listed, numbering 150 to 200.

Note on this clone: Its antigen is still unknown.

Assay used: immunoSEQ multiplex PCR; TCRdb lists only in-frame clones, some missing. The repertoire holds 150,000 to 200,000 clones, with around nine tenths as singletons. The germline CDR1 and CDR2 sequences are SGHRS and YFSETQ. Trimming pared 1 base from V and 8 bases from J, leaving 6 bases between. This CDR3 comprises 11 residues. The sequence came from a woman in her 30s in good health and CMV-seronegative. The material sequenced was PBMCs. This chain links TRBV5-1 with TRBJ1-1, with D unresolved. The DNA for the CDR3 is TGCGCCAGCAGCTTGTCCGGGGAAGCTTTCTTT. Translating it yields CASSLSGEAFF.